The table lists the clone carrying this T cell receptor (beta chain) with a few counts. This sample was included in a study of sequential checkpoint blockade in melanoma. Across the whole study: Arm A got nivolumab then ipilimumab; arm B the reverse, 1:1. Both treatment sequences were followed by maintenance nivolumab.

J lost 1 base, V lost 5 bases, and 9 bases had no gene match. Germline lookup yields CDR1 SGHTA and CDR2 FQGTGA. The CDR3 length is 16 residues. Profiled with immunoSEQ multiplex PCR; TCRdb holds only in-frame clones, not every one. The sample has over 15,000 clones; 69% are singletons. Treatment meaning: randomized to nivolumab then ipilimumab (arm A) or the reverse (arm B). None of the patients previously received DNA-damaging chemotherapy. Sorted cells were live CD3+CD8+, lacking CD19 and CD56, from PBMCs. The TCR was taken from a human donor with melanoma. The sequencing used CD8+ T cells sorted from blood (inferred from file names), collected from a patient given nivolumab and ipilimumab in sequence. J is TRBJ1-1 and V is TRBV7-3; 8 bases align to TRBD1. CDR3 DNA sequence: TGTGCCAGCAGCCACCGGACAGGGAGGGCGAACACTGAAGCTTTCTTT. This codes for CASSHRTGRANTEAFF. The complete variable domain, with remaining parts taken from reference TRBV7-3 and TRBJ1-1, reads GAGVSQTPSNKVTEKGKYVELRCDPISGHTALYWYRQSLGQGPEFLIYFQGTGAADDSGLPNDRFFAVRPEGSVSTLKIQRTERGDSAVYLCASSHRTGRANTEAFFGQGTRLTVV.